One and the same sample provided the 4 T cell receptor beta chains below, sequenced in a study of cytomegalovirus exposure and HLA in healthy donors. The PCR ran on 60 Vbeta and 13 Jbeta primers. Using immunoSEQ multiplex PCR, the repertoire was profiled, and TCRdb retains in-frame clones only, with some absent. The table shows around 90,000 clones, with about 68% occurring only once. The sequenced sample was PBMCs. Receptors were obtained from a human donor in good health.

The CDR3 region is CASSEQFGNTIYF. In DNA form, the CDR3 reads TGTGCCAGCAGTGAGCAGTTCGGAAACACCATATATTTT. The chain links TRBV2 to TRBJ1-3; D remains unclear. This CDR3 is 13 amino acids long. V was clipped by 3 bases and J by 4 bases, with 7 bases between them. Germline V lookup: CDR1 SNHLY, CDR2 FYNNEI.

This clone was observed once. The chain carries TRBV5-1 and TRBJ2-7; D is unclear. The V gene lost 0 bases and the J gene lost 2 bases, with 9 bases spanning the gap. From germline, CDR1 is SGHRS and CDR2 YFSETQ. This CDR3 is 14 amino acids long. This chain's CDR3 is CASSLGGSTYEQYF. Here the CDR3 DNA reads TGCGCCAGCAGCTTGGGCGGCTCCACCTACGAGCAGTACTTC. Looking up the rest from reference TRBV5-1 and TRBJ2-7 gives the full variable domain: KAGVTQTPRYLIKTRGQQVTLSCSPISGHRSVSWYQQTPGQGLQFLFEYFSETQRNKGNFPGRFSGRQFSNSRSEMNVSTLELGDSALYLCASSLGGSTYEQYFGPGTRLTVT.

The chain recombines TRBV7-9 with TRBJ2-3; D perhaps matches TRBD2 (7 bases). Trimming removed 1 base from V and 2 bases from J, with 16 bases in between. Per germline, CDR1 SEHNR and CDR2 FQNEAQ (reference sequence). The CDR3 totals 17 residues. The CDR3 coding sequence is TGTGCCAGCAGCTTAGGTGCTGGCGGGGGCCCCACAGATACGCAGTATTTT. It translates to CASSLGAGGGPTDTQYF.

The chain combines TRBV7-9 with TRBJ2-1, with 7 bases fitting TRBD2. CDR1 and CDR2 (germline): SEHNR, FQNEAQ (reference sequence). V lost 4 bases, J lost 8 bases, and 17 bases stayed unmatched. The CDR3 sequence is 17 residues long. CDR3 amino acids: CASSSAGSRAHTYEQFF. CDR3 DNA sequence: TGTGCCAGCAGCTCAGCGGGGTCGAGGGCTCACACGTATGAGCAGTTCTTC.